These 9 T cell receptor beta chains originate from one sample sequenced in a study of blood T cells in healthy people across ages. With a J-beta primer mix and a sample-barcoded 5' primer, a second PCR ran roughly 6 to 12 cycles. TCRdb processed the 5' RACE reads anew with MiXCR; each CDR3 protein has one entry. The sample contains hundreds of thousands of distinct CDR3 sequences, around 45% of which appear only once. The sequenced sample consisted of blood. These receptors all come from a man between 60 and 70 years old in good health.

The chain couples TRBV7-2 to TRBJ1-5, with D tentatively TRBD1 (6 bases). The CDR3 runs to 17 residues. Germline CDR1 SGHTA, CDR2 FQGNSA. Trimming took off 5 bases at V and 4 bases at J, with 21 bases between the two ends. The CDR3 loop reads CASSLSPTGTINQPQHF. The CDR3 DNA reads TGTGCCAGCAGCCTAAGCCCTACCGGGACAATTAATCAGCCCCAGCATTTT.

The rearrangement uses TRBV3-1 and TRBJ1-1; TRBD1 is a possible D gene (5 bases). Trimming removed 1 base at V and 9 bases at J, with 12 bases between. CDR1 is LGHDT, CDR2 YNNKEL, per germline (reference sequence). The CDR3 is made up of 13 amino acids. The CDR3 region has the DNA TGTGCCAGCAGCCAAGCCGGGGCCGGACAAGCTTTCTTT. Translated: CASSQAGAGQAFF. Complete variable domain (other parts from reference TRBV3-1 and TRBJ1-1): DTAVSQTPKYLVTQMGNDKSIKCEQNLGHDTMYWYKQDSKKFLKIMFSYNNKELIINETVPNRFSPKSPDKAHLNLHINSLELGDSAVYFCASSQAGAGQAFFGQGTRLTVV.

The V call is TRBV7-9, the J call TRBJ2-7; D is unclear. The better agreement between TRBJ2-5 and the DNA end casts doubt on the J call. This CDR3 comprises 14 residues. CDR1 is SEHNR and CDR2 is FQNEAQ in the germline V gene (reference sequence). As DNA, the CDR3 is TGTGCCAGCAGCCCGTCCTTGGCCGGCCAGACCCAGTACTTC. This encodes CASSPSLAGQTQYF.

The chain carries TRBV4-1 and TRBJ2-1, with D uncertain. The CDR3 contains 15 residues. The germline V gene has CDR1 MGHRA and CDR2 YSYEKL. Trimming removed 5 bases from V and 4 bases from J, with 15 bases in between. The CDR3: CASSAPLARYNEQFF. The CDR3 DNA follows: TGCGCCAGCAGCGCCCCTCTGGCCCGGTACAATGAGCAGTTCTTC.

The V call is TRBV7-9, the J call TRBJ2-1, with TRBD2 as a possible D gene (5 bases). This CDR3 region has 14 residues. Trimming removed 2 bases from V and 6 bases from J, with 11 bases in between. Germline assignment: CDR1 SEHNR and CDR2 FQNEAQ (reference sequence). In DNA, the CDR3 is TGTGCCAGCAGCTTATCTACGGGAAGCAATGAGCAGTTCTTC. Translating gives CASSLSTGSNEQFF.

With regard to this clonotype: Possible read error: a much larger clone is one base away. V is TRBV27 and J is TRBJ2-5, with 7 bases that match TRBD1. Per the germline V gene, CDR1 is MNHEY and CDR2 is SMNVEV (reference sequence). The CDR3 is 16 residues long. With V trimmed by 7 bases and J by 11 bases, 22 bases remained unmatched. The DNA for the CDR3 is TGTGCCAGCACTACAGGGGCCCCTCACCTTCACAATGAGCAGTACTTC. It encodes CASTTGAPHLHNEQYF.

This rearrangement joins TRBV9 to TRBJ2-7; no firm D call. The CDR3 consists of 14 residues. The V gene lost 0 bases and the J gene lost 2 bases, with 9 bases spanning the gap. Per germline, CDR1 SGDLS and CDR2 YYNGEE. The CDR3 sequence: CASSVDSGAYEQYF. As DNA, the CDR3 is TGTGCCAGCAGCGTAGACTCCGGAGCCTACGAGCAGTACTTC.

CDR3 sequence (DNA): TGCGCCAGCAGCCAAGAGGGGGACAGGGGGACCTACAATGAGCAGTTCTTC. This codes for CASSQEGDRGTYNEQFF. V is TRBV4-3 and J is TRBJ2-1, with 11 bases identical to TRBD1. The V gene's germline CDR1 is LGHNA and CDR2 YSLEER. J gave up 2 bases and V 0 bases, and 3 bases lay outside the gene matches. The CDR3 extends over 17 amino acids.

The V gene is TRBV20-1, the J gene TRBJ1-6; D gene ambiguous. Germline CDR1 is DFQATT and CDR2 is SNEGSKA (reference sequence). CDR3 length: 13 residues. Trimming removed 7 bases at V and 0 bases at J, with 7 bases between. In DNA, the CDR3 is TGCAGTGGGACTAGCTCCTATAATTCACCCCTCCACTTT. Its translation is CSGTSSYNSPLHF.